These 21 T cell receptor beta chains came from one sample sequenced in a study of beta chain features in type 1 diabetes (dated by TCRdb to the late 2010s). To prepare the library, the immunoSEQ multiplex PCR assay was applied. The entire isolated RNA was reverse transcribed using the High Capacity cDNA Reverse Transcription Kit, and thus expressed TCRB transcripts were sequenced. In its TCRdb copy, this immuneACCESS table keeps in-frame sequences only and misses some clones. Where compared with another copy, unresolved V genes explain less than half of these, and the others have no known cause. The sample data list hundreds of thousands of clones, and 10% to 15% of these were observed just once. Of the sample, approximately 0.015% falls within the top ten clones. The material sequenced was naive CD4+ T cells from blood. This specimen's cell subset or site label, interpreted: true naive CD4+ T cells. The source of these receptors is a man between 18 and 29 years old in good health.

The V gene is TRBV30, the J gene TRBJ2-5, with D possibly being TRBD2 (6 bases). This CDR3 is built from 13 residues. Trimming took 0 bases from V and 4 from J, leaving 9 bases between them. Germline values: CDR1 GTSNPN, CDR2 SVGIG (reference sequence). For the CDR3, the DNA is TGTGCCTGGAGTGTTGAGGGAGGAGAGACCCAGTACTTC. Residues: CAWSVEGGETQYF.

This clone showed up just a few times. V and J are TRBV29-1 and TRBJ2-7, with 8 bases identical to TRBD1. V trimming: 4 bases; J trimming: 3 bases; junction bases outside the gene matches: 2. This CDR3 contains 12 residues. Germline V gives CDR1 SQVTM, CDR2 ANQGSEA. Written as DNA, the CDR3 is TGCAGCGTTGCAGACAGGGGCTACGAGCAGTACTTC. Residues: CSVADRGYEQYF.

The chain's CDR3 is CASSYRGTAPLHF. The CDR3 DNA follows: TGTGCCAGCAGTTACAGGGGGACTGCACCCCTCCACTTT. The chain has TRBV2 and TRBJ1-6; TRBD1 matches 8 bases. Germline trimming cut 5 bases from V and 11 bases from J; bases unmatched to any gene: 5. The CDR3 sequence is 13 residues long. Germline-derived CDR1 and CDR2 are SNHLY and FYNNEI.

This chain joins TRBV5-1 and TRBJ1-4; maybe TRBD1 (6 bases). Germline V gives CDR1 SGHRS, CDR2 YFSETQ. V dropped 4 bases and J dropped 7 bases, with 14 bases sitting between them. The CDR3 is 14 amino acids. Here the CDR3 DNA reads TGCGCCAGCAGCATGACAGGTTTTCGTGAAAAACTGTTTTTT. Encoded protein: CASSMTGFREKLFF. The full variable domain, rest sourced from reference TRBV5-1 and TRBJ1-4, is KAGVTQTPRYLIKTRGQQVTLSCSPISGHRSVSWYQQTPGQGLQFLFEYFSETQRNKGNFPGRFSGRQFSNSRSEMNVSTLELGDSALYLCASSMTGFREKLFFGSGTQLSVL.

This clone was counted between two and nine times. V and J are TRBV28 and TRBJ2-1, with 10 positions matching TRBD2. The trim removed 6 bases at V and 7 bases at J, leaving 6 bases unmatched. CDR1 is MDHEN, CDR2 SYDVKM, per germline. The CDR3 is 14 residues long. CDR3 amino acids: CASSHGLAVNEQFF. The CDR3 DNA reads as TGTGCCAGCAGCCACGGACTAGCGGTGAATGAGCAGTTCTTC.

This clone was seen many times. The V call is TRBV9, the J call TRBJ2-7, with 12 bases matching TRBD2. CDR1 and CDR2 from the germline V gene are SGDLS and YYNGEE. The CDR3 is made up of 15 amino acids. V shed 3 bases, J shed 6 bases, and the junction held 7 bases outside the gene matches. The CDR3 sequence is CASSETGTSGPEQYF. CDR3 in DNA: TGTGCCAGCAGCGAGACCGGGACTAGCGGGCCCGAGCAGTACTTC.

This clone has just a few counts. The CDR3 DNA reads TGTGCCAGTAGACCCAGCACTGCGCGGGGCGAGCAGTACTTC. Its protein is CASRPSTARGEQYF. The rearrangement uses TRBV19 and TRBJ2-7, with D possibly matching TRBD2 (6 bases). Trimming removed 6 bases from V and 6 bases from J, with 18 bases in between. There are 14 residues in the CDR3. Germline V lookup: CDR1 LNHDA, CDR2 SQIVND (reference sequence).

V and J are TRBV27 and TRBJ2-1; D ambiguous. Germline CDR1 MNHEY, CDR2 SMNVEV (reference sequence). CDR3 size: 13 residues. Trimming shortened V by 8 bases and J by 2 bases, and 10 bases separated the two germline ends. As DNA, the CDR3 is TGTGCCAGCCGCAGAACAGCCTACAATGAGCAGTTCTTC. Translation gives CASRRTAYNEQFF.

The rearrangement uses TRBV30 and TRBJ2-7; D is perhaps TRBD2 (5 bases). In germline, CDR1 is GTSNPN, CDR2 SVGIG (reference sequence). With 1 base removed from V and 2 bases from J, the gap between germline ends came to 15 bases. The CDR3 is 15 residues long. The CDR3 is CAWSAERAPTYEQYF. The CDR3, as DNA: TGTGCCTGGAGTGCCGAGAGGGCCCCTACCTACGAGCAGTACTTC. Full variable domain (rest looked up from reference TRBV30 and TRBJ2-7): SQTIHQWPATLVQPVGSPLSLECTVEGTSNPNLYWYRQAAGRGLQLLFYSVGIGQISSEVPQNLSASRPQDRQFILSSKKLLLSDSGFYLCAWSAERAPTYEQYFGPGTRLTVT.

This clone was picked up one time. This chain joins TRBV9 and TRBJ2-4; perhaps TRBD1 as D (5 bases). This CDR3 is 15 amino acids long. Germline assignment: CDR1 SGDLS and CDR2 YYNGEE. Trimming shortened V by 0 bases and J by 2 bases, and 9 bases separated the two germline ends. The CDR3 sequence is CASSVGQGTKNIQYF. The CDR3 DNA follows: TGTGCCAGCAGCGTAGGGCAGGGAACCAAAAACATTCAGTACTTC.

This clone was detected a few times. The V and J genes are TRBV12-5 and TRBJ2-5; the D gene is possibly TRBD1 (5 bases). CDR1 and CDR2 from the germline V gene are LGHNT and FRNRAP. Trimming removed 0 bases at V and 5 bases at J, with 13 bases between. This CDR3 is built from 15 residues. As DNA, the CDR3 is TGTGCTAGTGGTTTGGTTGTGGGGCGTGTGGAGACCCAGTACTTC. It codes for CASGLVVGRVETQYF.

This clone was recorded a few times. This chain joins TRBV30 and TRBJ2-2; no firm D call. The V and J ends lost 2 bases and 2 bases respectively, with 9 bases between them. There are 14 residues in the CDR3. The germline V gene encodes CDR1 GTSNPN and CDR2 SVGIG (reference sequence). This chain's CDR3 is CAWSLDINTGELFF. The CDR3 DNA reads TGTGCCTGGAGTCTTGACATAAACACCGGGGAGCTGTTTTTT. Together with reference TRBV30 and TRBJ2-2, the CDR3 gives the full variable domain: SQTIHQWPATLVQPVGSPLSLECTVEGTSNPNLYWYRQAAGRGLQLLFYSVGIGQISSEVPQNLSASRPQDRQFILSSKKLLLSDSGFYLCAWSLDINTGELFFGEGSRLTVL.

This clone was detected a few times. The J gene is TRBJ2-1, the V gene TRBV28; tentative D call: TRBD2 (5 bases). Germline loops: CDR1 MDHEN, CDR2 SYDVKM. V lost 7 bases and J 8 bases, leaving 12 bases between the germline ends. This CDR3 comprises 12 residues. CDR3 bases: TGTGCCAGCAACCTGCCGGGATATGAGCAGTTCTTC. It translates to CASNLPGYEQFF.

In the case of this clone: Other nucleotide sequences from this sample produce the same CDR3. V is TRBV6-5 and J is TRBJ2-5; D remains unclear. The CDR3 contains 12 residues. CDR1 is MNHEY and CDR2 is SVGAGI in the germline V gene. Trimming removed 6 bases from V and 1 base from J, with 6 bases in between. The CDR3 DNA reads TGTGCCAGCAGGAACTCCCAAGAGACCCAGTACTTC. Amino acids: CASRNSQETQYF.

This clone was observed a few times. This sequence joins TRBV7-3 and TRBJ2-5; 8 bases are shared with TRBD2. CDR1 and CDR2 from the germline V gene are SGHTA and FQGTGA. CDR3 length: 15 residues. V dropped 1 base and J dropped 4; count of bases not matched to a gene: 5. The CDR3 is CASSLISGVGETQYF. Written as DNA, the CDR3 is TGTGCCAGCAGCTTAATTAGCGGGGTCGGAGAGACCCAGTACTTC.

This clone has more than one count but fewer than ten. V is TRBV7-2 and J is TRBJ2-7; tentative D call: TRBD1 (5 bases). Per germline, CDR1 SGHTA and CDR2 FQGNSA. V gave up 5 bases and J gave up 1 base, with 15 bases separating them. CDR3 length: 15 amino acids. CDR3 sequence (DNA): TGTGCCAGCAGCAACCTCGAGGCAGGGTCCTACGAGCAGTACTTC. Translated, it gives CASSNLEAGSYEQYF.

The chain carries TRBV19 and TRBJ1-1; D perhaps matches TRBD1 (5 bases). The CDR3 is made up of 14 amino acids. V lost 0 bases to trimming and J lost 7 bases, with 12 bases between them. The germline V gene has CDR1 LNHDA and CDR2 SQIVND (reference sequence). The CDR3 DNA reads TGTGCCAGTAGTATAGAGGGCCCGGGGGTTGAAGCTTTCTTT. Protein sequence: CASSIEGPGVEAFF.

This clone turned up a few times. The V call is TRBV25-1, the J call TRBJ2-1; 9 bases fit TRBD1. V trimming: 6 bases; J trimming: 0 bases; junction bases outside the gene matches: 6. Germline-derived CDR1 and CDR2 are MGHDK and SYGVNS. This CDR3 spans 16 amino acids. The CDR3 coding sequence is TGTGCCAGCAGGACCGGGACAGGGAGCTCCTACAATGAGCAGTTCTTC. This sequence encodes CASRTGTGSSYNEQFF.

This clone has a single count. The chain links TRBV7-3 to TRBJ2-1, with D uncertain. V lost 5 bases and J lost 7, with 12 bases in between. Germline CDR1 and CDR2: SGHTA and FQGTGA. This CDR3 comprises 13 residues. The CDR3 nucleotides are TGTGCCAGCAGCCCCGCTGGGCGTAATGAGCAGTTCTTC. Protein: CASSPAGRNEQFF.

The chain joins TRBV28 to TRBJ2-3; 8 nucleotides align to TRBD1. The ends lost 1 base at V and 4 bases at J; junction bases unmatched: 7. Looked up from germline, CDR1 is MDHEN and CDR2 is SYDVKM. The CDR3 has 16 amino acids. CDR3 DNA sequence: TGTGCCAGCAGTTTATCGACAGGGGTGTGGGCAGATACGCAGTATTTT. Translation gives CASSLSTGVWADTQYF.

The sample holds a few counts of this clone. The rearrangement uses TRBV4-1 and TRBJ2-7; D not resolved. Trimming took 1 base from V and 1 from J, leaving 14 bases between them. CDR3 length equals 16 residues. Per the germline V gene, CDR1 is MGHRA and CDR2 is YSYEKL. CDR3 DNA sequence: TGCGCCAGCAGCCAAGTTGTGACTGCTAGGTCCTACGAGCAGTACTTC. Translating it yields CASSQVVTARSYEQYF.